These T cell receptor beta chains were read from a single sample in a study of T cells after yellow fever vaccination. TCRdb re-analysed the 5' RACE reads in MiXCR, keeping a single row per CDR3 protein. The sample has over 300,000 distinct CDR3 sequences, roughly 6.8% seen once; the top ten hold over 15%. The input for sequencing was PBMCs, taken 35 to 50 days after the first yellow fever vaccination. These receptors all come from a man younger than 30 who received the YFV17D yellow fever vaccine. CDR3s include the opening cysteine and the closing phenylalanine or tryptophan. A D gene is named only where the DNA matches it firmly. A clone size is listed for some rows: how often the clone was seen (once, few, many), or a class if it is expanded.

clone_size d_call j_call v_call cdr3_aa cdr3_nt
few . TRBJ1-1 TRBV4-1 CASSHAGGPTTEAFF TGCGCCAGCAGCCATGCCGGGGGCCCTACCACTGAAGCTTTCTTT
. TRBD2 TRBJ2-4 TRBV12-3/TRBV12-4 CASSLGAGGYIQYF TGTGCCAGCAGTTTGGGGGCGGGGGGGTACATTCAGTACTTC
few . TRBJ2-6 TRBV4-3 CASSQDQLSGANVLTF TGCGCCAGCAGCCAAGACCAACTATCTGGGGCCAACGTCCTGACTTTC
few . TRBJ1-1 TRBV12-3/TRBV12-4 CASSQRGGNTEAFF TGTGCCAGCAGCCAGCGGGGGGGGAACACTGAAGCTTTCTTT
. TRBD2 TRBJ2-2 TRBV11-2 CASSIIAGGNTGELFF TGTGCCAGCAGCATTATAGCGGGGGGGAACACCGGGGAGCTGTTTTTT
. TRBD2 TRBJ2-5 TRBV6-2/TRBV6-3 CASSSWTSQETQYF TGTGCCAGCAGCTCCTGGACTAGCCAAGAGACCCAGTACTTC
few . TRBJ1-5 TRBV6-1 CASRRKISDQPQHF TGTGCCAGCAGACGAAAAATTTCTGATCAGCCCCAGCATTTT
few TRBD1 TRBJ1-2 TRBV6-5 CASSYSWDRGRGYTF TGTGCCAGCAGTTACTCTTGGGACAGGGGAAGAGGCTACACCTTC
. TRBD2 TRBJ2-2 TRBV14 CASSQLSGGTLSDTGELFF TGTGCCAGCAGCCAACTTAGCGGGGGGACCTTGTCTGACACCGGGGAGCTGTTTTTT
. . TRBJ1-2 TRBV7-2 CASSSDLTGIYGYTF TGTGCCAGCAGCTCGGACTTGACGGGGATTTATGGCTACACCTTC
few . TRBJ2-3 TRBV28 CASSLFRKPAGTQYF TGTGCCAGCAGTTTATTCCGGAAACCGGCGGGTACGCAGTATTTT
. TRBD1 TRBJ1-5 TRBV7-2 CASSSGQGRQPQHF TGTGCCAGCAGCTCCGGACAGGGGAGGCAGCCCCAGCATTTT
few TRBD2 TRBJ2-1 TRBV10-2 CASETSGDSSYNEQFF TGCGCCAGCGAGACTAGCGGCGATAGCTCCTACAATGAGCAGTTCTTC
. TRBD1 TRBJ1-2 TRBV7-2 CASSPRQGQTF TGTGCCAGCAGCCCTCGACAGGGGCAAACCTTC
few TRBD2 TRBJ2-7 TRBV27 CASSSGGGWEQYF TGTGCCAGCAGTTCGGGAGGGGGTTGGGAGCAGTACTTC
many . TRBJ2-2 TRBV7-2 CASSPWGELFF TGTGCCAGCAGCCCCTGGGGGGAGCTGTTTTTT
few TRBD2 TRBJ2-5 TRBV7-2 CASSLVGEGKTQYF TGTGCCAGCAGCCTCGTCGGGGAGGGGAAGACCCAGTACTTC
many TRBD2 TRBJ2-2 TRBV29-1 CRAGGVSGELFF TGCAGGGCCGGGGGGGTTTCCGGGGAGCTGTTTTTT
. . TRBJ2-1 TRBV3-1 CASSQLGTGSGEQFF TGTGCCAGCAGCCAACTTGGAACAGGGTCGGGCGAGCAGTTCTTC
few . TRBJ2-1 TRBV5-1 CASVAQGTMTLNEQFF TGCGCCAGCGTAGCCCAGGGGACAATGACCCTCAATGAGCAGTTCTTC
. . TRBJ2-1 TRBV7-2 CASSSVNNNEQFF TGTGCCAGCAGCTCGGTTAATAACAATGAGCAGTTCTTC
many . TRBJ2-3 TRBV4-3 CASSQDTGPQYF TGCGCCAGCAGCCAAGACACAGGGCCGCAGTATTTT
. . TRBJ1-1 TRBV7-8 CASSLVGGRGALNTEAFF TGTGCCAGCAGCTTAGTAGGAGGGCGTGGGGCCTTGAACACTGAAGCTTTCTTT
many . TRBJ2-2 TRBV5-1 CASSLGENTGELFF TGCGCCAGCAGCTTGGGGGAGAACACCGGGGAGCTGTTTTTT
many TRBD1 TRBJ2-1 TRBV7-8 CASSPTGVGRRNEQFF TGTGCCAGCAGCCCAACAGGGGTTGGGCGACGCAATGAGCAGTTCTTC
few . TRBJ2-2 TRBV18 CASSPGRENTGELFF TGTGCCAGCTCACCGGGCCGAGAGAACACCGGGGAGCTGTTTTTT
few . TRBJ1-2 TRBV29-1 CSETRDNYGYTF TGCAGCGAGACCCGGGACAACTATGGCTACACCTTC
. . TRBJ1-5 TRBV18 CASSSGENQPQHF TGTGCCAGCTCATCCGGGGAAAATCAGCCCCAGCATTTT
many . TRBJ2-7 TRBV3-1 CASSQDPHTGRYEQYF TGTGCCAGCAGCCAAGATCCGCATACAGGGAGGTACGAGCAGTACTTC
many . TRBJ2-2 TRBV5-1 CASSLEATGELFF TGCGCCAGCAGCTTGGAGGCCACCGGGGAGCTGTTTTTT
. . TRBJ1-1 TRBV20-1 CSARGQVSYRAFF TGCAGTGCTAGGGGACAAGTATCATATCGAGCTTTCTTT
few . TRBJ1-5 TRBV20-1 CSARADSNQPQHF TGCAGTGCGCGAGCTGATAGCAATCAGCCCCAGCATTTT
many TRBD2 TRBJ2-3 TRBV7-2 CASSVLGGGVSDTQYF TGTGCCAGCAGCGTACTGGGGGGGGGGGTGTCAGATACGCAGTATTTT
few . TRBJ2-2 TRBV11-3 CASSLAGYGGELFF TGTGCCAGCAGCTTAGCAGGGTACGGCGGGGAGCTGTTTTTT
many TRBD2 TRBJ2-1 TRBV5-1 CASSLGETSGGYNEQFF TGCGCCAGCAGCTTGGGGGAGACTAGCGGGGGGTACAATGAGCAGTTCTTC
many TRBD2 TRBJ2-1 TRBV7-2 CASSLGLANEQFF TGTGCCAGCAGCTTGGGACTAGCGAATGAGCAGTTCTTC
few TRBD2 TRBJ2-2 TRBV20-1 CSASGPGLGNTGELFF TGCAGTGCTAGCGGCCCGGGACTAGGCAACACCGGGGAGCTGTTTTTT
many . TRBJ1-5 TRBV6-1 CASSRQNNQPQHF TGTGCCAGCAGTCGACAGAACAATCAGCCCCAGCATTTT
many . TRBJ2-3 TRBV7-9 CASSPGRTTDTQYF TGTGCCAGCAGCCCGGGACGGACCACAGATACGCAGTATTTT
. . TRBJ1-2 TRBV7-8 CASSPTAGGVGYGYTF TGTGCCAGCAGCCCAACGGCGGGGGGCGTTGGCTATGGCTACACCTTC
many TRBD2 TRBJ2-2 TRBV6-1 CASRPGLAGKELFF TGTGCCAGCAGGCCGGGACTAGCGGGGAAGGAGCTGTTTTTT